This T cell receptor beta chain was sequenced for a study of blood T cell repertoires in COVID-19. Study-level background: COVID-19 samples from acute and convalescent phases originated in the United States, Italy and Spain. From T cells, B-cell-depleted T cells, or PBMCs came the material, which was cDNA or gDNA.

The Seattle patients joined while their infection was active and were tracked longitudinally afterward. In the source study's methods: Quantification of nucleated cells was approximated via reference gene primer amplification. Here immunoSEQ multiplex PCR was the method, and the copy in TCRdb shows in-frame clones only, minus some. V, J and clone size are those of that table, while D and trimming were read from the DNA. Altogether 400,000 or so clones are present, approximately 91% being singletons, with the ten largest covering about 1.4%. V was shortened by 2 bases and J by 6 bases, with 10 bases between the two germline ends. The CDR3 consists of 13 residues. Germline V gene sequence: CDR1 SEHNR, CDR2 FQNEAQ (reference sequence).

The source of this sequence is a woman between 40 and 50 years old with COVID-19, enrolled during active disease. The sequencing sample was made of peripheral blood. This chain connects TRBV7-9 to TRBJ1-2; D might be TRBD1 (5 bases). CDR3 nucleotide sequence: TGTGCCAGCAGCTTACTGGGGGGAAATGGCTACACCTTC. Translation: CASSLLGGNGYTF.